This T cell receptor beta chain was profiled in a study of shared clonotypes between healthy human individuals. Worth noting for this clone: Its matching antigen is unknown.

General study points: Sampling covered nothing but blood. Tissue TCR repertoires likely differ from those found in blood. A small donor pool kept down the genetic and exposure-history diversity that was represented.

Clones were sequenced by immunoSEQ multiplex PCR, and TCRdb holds only the in-frame ones, with some missing. Counted here are about 480,000 clones, 79% occurring once; the ten biggest clones make up approximately 12%. The CDR3 spans 15 residues. Germline loops: CDR1 LNHDA, CDR2 SQIVND (reference sequence). V was pared by 9 bases and J by 5 bases, with 12 bases of the junction left unmatched. Genomic DNA came from 85 million to 95 million PBMCs in unsorted samples. The sequence derives from a woman aged 40 to 50 in good health. Some clones in this sample may be carry-over from other donors' samples. The V and J genes are TRBV19 and TRBJ2-5; TRBD2 matches 10 bases. The specimen sequenced was PBMCs. Written as DNA, the CDR3 is TGTGCCAGCAGGCGGCTAGCGGGAGTCCAGGAGACCCAGTACTTC. It codes for CASRRLAGVQETQYF.